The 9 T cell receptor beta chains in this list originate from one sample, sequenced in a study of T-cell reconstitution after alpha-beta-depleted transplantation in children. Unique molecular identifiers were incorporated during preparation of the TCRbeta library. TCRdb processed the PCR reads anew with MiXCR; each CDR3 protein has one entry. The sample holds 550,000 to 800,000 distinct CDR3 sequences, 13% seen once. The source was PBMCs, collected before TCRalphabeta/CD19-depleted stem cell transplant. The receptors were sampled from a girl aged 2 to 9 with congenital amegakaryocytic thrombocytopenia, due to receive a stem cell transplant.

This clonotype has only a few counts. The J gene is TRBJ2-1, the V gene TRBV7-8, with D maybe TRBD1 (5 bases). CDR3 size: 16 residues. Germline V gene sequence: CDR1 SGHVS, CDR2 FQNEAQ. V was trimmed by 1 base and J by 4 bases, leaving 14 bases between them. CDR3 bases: TGTGCCAGCAGCTTAGTAGCTGTGGGGCATTACAATGAGCAGTTCTTC. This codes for CASSLVAVGHYNEQFF.

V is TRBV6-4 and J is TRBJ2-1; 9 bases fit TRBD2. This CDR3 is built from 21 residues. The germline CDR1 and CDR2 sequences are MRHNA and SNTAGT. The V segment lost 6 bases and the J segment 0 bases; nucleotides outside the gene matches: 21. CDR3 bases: TGTGCCAGCAGAGAATCAACCGTCGGCGGGACTAGCAAGAGCTCCTACAATGAGCAGTTCTTC. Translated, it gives CASRESTVGGTSKSSYNEQFF.

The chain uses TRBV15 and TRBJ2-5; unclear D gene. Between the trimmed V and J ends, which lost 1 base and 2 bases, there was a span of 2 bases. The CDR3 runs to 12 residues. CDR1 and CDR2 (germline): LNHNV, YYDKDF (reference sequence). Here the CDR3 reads CATSRAQETQYF. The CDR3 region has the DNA TGTGCCACCAGCAGAGCTCAAGAGACCCAGTACTTC.

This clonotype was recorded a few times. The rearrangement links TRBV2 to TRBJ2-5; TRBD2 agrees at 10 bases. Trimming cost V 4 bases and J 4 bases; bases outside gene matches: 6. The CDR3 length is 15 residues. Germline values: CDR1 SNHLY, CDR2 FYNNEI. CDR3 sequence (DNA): TGTGCCAGCAGTGCTCTAGCGGGAGTAGGAGAGACCCAGTACTTC. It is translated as CASSALAGVGETQYF.

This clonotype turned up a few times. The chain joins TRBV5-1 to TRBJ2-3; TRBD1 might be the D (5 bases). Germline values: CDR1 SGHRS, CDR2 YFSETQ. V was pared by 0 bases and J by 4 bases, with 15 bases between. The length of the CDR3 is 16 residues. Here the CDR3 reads CASSLEAQGGADTQYF. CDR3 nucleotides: TGCGCCAGCAGCTTGGAGGCCCAGGGTGGTGCAGATACGCAGTATTTT.

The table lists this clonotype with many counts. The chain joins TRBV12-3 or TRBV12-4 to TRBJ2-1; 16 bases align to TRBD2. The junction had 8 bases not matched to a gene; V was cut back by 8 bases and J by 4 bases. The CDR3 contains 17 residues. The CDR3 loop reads CASHPGLAGGGYNEQFF. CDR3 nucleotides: TGTGCCAGCCATCCGGGACTAGCGGGAGGGGGTTACAATGAGCAGTTCTTC.

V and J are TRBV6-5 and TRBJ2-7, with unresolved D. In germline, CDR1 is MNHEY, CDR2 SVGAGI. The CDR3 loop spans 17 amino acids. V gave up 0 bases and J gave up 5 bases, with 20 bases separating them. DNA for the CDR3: TGTGCCAGCAGTTACTCGATGGCGTCTAGTAATTTAGACGAGCAGTACTTC. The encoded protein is CASSYSMASSNLDEQYF.

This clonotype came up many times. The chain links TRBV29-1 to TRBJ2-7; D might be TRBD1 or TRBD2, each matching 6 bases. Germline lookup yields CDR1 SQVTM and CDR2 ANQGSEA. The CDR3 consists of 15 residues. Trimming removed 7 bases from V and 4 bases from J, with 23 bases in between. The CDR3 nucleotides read TGCAGCGCTGTAGGCGGGGAGACACAGGGATACGAGCAGTACTTC. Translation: CSAVGGETQGYEQYF.

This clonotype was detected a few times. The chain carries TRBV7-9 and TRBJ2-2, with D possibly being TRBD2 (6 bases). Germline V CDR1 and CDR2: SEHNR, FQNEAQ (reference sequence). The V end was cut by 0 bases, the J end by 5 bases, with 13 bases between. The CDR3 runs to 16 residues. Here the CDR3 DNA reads TGTGCCAGCAGCTTAGCGCTTTACGGAGGGACCGGGGAGCTGTTTTTT. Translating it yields CASSLALYGGTGELFF.